The 16 T cell receptor beta chains reported below all come from one sample, sequenced in a study of identical twins. TCRdb re-analysed the 5' RACE reads in MiXCR, keeping a single row per CDR3 protein. The sample has 450,000 or so distinct CDR3 sequences, 13% to 15% seen once. The same data also contributed to another study, on yellow fever vaccine responses in identical twins.

Sequenced input: CD4+ T cells sorted from blood. The source of these receptors is a woman younger than 30 in good health.

This chain links TRBV7-2 with TRBJ1-1; no definite D call. Germline V gene data show CDR1 as SGHTA and CDR2 as FQGNSA. The CDR3 runs 15 residues. The V end was cut by 1 base, the J end by 5 bases, with 14 bases between. In DNA, the CDR3 is TGTGCCAGCAGCTTAGATTTGGAGGTAGTGACTGAAGCTTTCTTT. Translating it yields CASSLDLEVVTEAFF.

This clonotype has just a few counts. The chain carries TRBV28 and TRBJ1-1; no clear D. This CDR3 has 14 residues. Between the trimmed V and J ends, which lost 7 bases and 0 bases, there was a span of 12 bases. Per the germline V gene, CDR1 is MDHEN and CDR2 is SYDVKM. This CDR3 is CASISGPMNTEAFF. Here the CDR3 DNA reads TGTGCCAGCATATCAGGACCGATGAACACTGAAGCTTTCTTT.

The chain has TRBV12-3 or TRBV12-4 and TRBJ2-3; 7 bases agree with TRBD1. The V and J ends lost 5 bases and 8 bases, in that order; junction bases with no gene match: 4. The CDR3 extends over 12 amino acids. The CDR3 spells CASSPRQGTQYF. CDR3 DNA sequence: TGTGCCAGCAGTCCAAGACAGGGTACGCAGTATTTT.

The J gene is TRBJ2-6, the V gene TRBV5-1, with D possibly being TRBD1 (5 bases). Germline V gives CDR1 SGHRS, CDR2 YFSETQ. CDR3 size: 18 residues. The germline V and J ends were trimmed by 0 bases and 0 bases, with 13 bases remaining between them. The CDR3 sequence is CASSLGATAFSGANVLTF. CDR3 in DNA: TGCGCCAGCAGCTTGGGTGCGACAGCCTTCTCTGGGGCCAACGTCCTGACTTTC.

This clonotype was seen at least ten times. The gene calls are TRBV3-1 and TRBJ2-1, with D uncertain. The CDR3 totals 12 residues. CDR1 LGHDT and CDR2 YNNKEL come from the germline V gene (reference sequence). The V and J ends lost 1 base and 7 bases respectively, with 5 bases between them. The chain's CDR3 is CASSQVGNEQFF. The CDR3 nucleotides are TGTGCCAGCAGCCAAGTCGGGAATGAGCAGTTCTTC.

The V call is TRBV29-1, the J call TRBJ2-5, with D perhaps TRBD1 or TRBD2 (5 bases each). The CDR3 loop spans 13 amino acids. Looked up from germline, CDR1 is SQVTM and CDR2 is ANQGSEA. V was pared by 5 bases and J by 2 bases, with 12 bases between. CDR3 nucleotide sequence: TGCAGCGTTCCCTGGGGGAAACAAGAGACCCAGTACTTC. It translates to CSVPWGKQETQYF.

The chain couples TRBV7-8 to TRBJ2-5; TRBD1 matches at 7 bases. The CDR3 spans 14 residues. Germline CDR1 SGHVS, CDR2 FQNEAQ. The junction had 9 bases not matched to a gene; V was cut back by 8 bases and J by 3 bases. CDR3 coding DNA: TGTGCCAGCGGTCCTTCCGGGACAGAAGAGACCCAGTACTTC. It codes for CASGPSGTEETQYF.

This chain connects TRBV20-1 to TRBJ2-1; unclear D gene. Germline CDR1 reads DFQATT; CDR2 reads SNEGSKA (reference sequence). The V gene lost 0 bases and the J gene lost 7 bases, with 4 bases spanning the gap. CDR3 length: 11 residues. CDR3 nucleotides: TGCAGTGCTAGAGAGGTAAATGAGCAGTTCTTC. This translates into CSAREVNEQFF.

CDR3 sequence reads: CASSFGGGAATQYF. In DNA, the CDR3 is TGTGCCAGCAGCTTCGGAGGGGGTGCGGCTACGCAGTATTTT. The chain couples TRBV5-6 to TRBJ2-3, with D perhaps being TRBD1 or TRBD2 (6 bases each). This CDR3 has 14 amino acids. Germline CDR1 and CDR2: SGHDT and YYEEEE. V was pared by 2 bases and J by 8 bases, with 15 bases between.

This clonotype was detected a few times. The V gene is TRBV20-1, the J gene TRBJ2-7; the D gene could be TRBD1 or TRBD2 (6 bases each). The CDR3 spans 15 residues. Germline CDR1 is DFQATT and CDR2 is SNEGSKA (reference sequence). V was clipped by 2 bases and J by 3 bases, with 17 bases between them. CDR3 DNA: TGCAGTGCTAGACCCCCCGGGGGCAGGAACTACGAGCAGTACTTC. This gives the protein CSARPPGGRNYEQYF.

The chain uses TRBV6-2 or TRBV6-3 and TRBJ2-4; D may be TRBD2 (6 bases). The CDR3 contains 14 residues. V dropped 7 bases and J dropped 3 bases, with 13 bases sitting between them. Germline V gene lookup returns CDR1 MNHEY and CDR2 SVGEGT. CDR3 region: CASMRREVKNIQYF. CDR3 DNA sequence: TGTGCCAGCATGCGGCGGGAAGTCAAAAACATTCAGTACTTC.

The J gene is TRBJ2-1, the V gene TRBV7-8; TRBD2 aligns across 13 bases. Germline CDR1 is SGHVS and CDR2 is FQNEAQ. The ends lost 0 bases at V and 9 bases at J; junction bases unmatched: 2. The CDR3 spans 15 residues. CDR3 protein: CASSLAGLAGVEQFF. The CDR3 nucleotides are TGTGCCAGCAGCTTAGCCGGACTAGCGGGAGTTGAGCAGTTCTTC.

This clonotype turned up a few times. The chain has TRBV6-5 and TRBJ2-7; D tentatively reads TRBD1 or TRBD2 (5 bases each). From germline, CDR1 is MNHEY and CDR2 SVGAGI. The CDR3 contains 14 residues. V lost 4 bases, J lost 2 bases, and 12 bases lay in between. The CDR3 loop reads CASSSGKGAYEQYF. CDR3 nucleotide sequence: TGTGCCAGCAGTTCCGGGAAAGGGGCCTACGAGCAGTACTTC.

The rearrangement uses TRBV28 and TRBJ2-7; D not resolved. Per germline, CDR1 MDHEN and CDR2 SYDVKM. This CDR3 has 15 amino acids. V lost 5 bases and J 1 base, leaving 15 bases between the germline ends. The CDR3 bases are TGTGCCAGCAGTCCGATACAGTCGTTTTCCTACGAGCAGTACTTC. This translates into CASSPIQSFSYEQYF.

The gene calls are TRBV12-3 or TRBV12-4 and TRBJ2-1; D perhaps matches TRBD1 (5 bases). CDR3 length: 15 amino acids. The germline V and J ends were trimmed by 6 bases and 0 bases, with 12 bases remaining between them. The CDR3 DNA follows: TGTGCCAGCAGGGCGACAGCGAGCTCCTACAATGAGCAGTTCTTC. Translation: CASRATASSYNEQFF.

This clonotype was detected ten times or more. The genes are TRBV15 and TRBJ2-7, with D uncertain. This CDR3 region has 12 residues. Germline assignment: CDR1 LNHNV and CDR2 YYDKDF (reference sequence). V lost 0 bases and J 3 bases, leaving 3 bases between the germline ends. The CDR3 loop reads CATSRDYYEQYF. CDR3 coding DNA: TGTGCCACCAGCAGAGATTACTACGAGCAGTACTTC. Supplemented by reference TRBV15 and TRBJ2-7, the full variable domain reads DAMVIQNPRYQVTQFGKPVTLSCSQTLNHNVMYWYQQKSSQAPKLLFHYYDKDFNNEADTPDNFQSRRPNTSFCFLDIRSPGLGDTAMYLCATSRDYYEQYFGPGTRLTVT.